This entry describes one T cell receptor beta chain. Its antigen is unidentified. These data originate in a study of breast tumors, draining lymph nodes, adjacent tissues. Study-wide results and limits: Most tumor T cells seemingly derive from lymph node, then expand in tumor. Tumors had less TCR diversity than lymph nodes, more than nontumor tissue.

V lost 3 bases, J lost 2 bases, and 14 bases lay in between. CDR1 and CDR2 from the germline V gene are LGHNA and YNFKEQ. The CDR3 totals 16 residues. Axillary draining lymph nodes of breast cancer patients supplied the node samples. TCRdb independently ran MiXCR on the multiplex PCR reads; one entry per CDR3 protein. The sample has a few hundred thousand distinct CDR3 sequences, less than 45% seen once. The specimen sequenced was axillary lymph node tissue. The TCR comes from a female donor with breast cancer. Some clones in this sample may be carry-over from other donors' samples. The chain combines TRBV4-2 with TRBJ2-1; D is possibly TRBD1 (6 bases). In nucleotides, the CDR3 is TGTGCCAGCAGCCAGAGACCCAGGGGCCCCTACAATGAGCAGTTCTTC. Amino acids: CASSQRPRGPYNEQFF.